Below, one T cell receptor beta chain is given with its context. Its antigen is not identified. Time point denoted: neoterminal ileum biopsy at postoperative endoscopy, about 6 months after surgery. Trimming stripped 1 base from V and 2 bases from J, with 11 bases between. Germline V CDR1 and CDR2: KGHSH, LQKENI. There are 15 residues in the CDR3. The data originate from a study of T cell repertoires in ileal Crohn's disease. The wider study: At postoperative colonoscopy, neoterminal ileum biopsies were taken as M6.

The study, taken as a whole, reports: Sorted CD8 T cells held more high-frequency clones than CD4. Clonality above 26.8% at surgery always came with endoscopic recurrence.

Repertoires were generated with immunoSEQ multiplex PCR, while TCRdb's copy carries only in-frame clones and drops some. The sample has tens of thousands of clones; around 90% are singletons. The sample taken for sequencing was ileal tissue. The V gene is TRBV18, the J gene TRBJ1-1; the D is unclear. This sequence was found in an adult with Crohn's disease. CDR3 sequence: CASSPRSTKNTEAFF. CDR3 nucleotide sequence: TGTGCCAGCTCACCACGCTCAACTAAAAACACTGAAGCTTTCTTT.